This is a list of T cell receptor beta chains from one sample in a study of OX40 agonist ivuxolimab in advanced cancers. Profiling relied on immunoSEQ multiplex PCR, and the TCRdb table lists in-frame clones only, not all of them. The repertoire has 50,000 to 80,000 clones, about 91% of them found once; the top ten carry almost 0.45%. Sequences were derived from CD4+ or CD8+ T cells sorted from blood, sampled in a trial of the OX40 agonist ivuxolimab. These TCRs come from an adult with an advanced solid tumor such as melanoma, head and neck, liver or kidney cancer. Both conserved end residues are part of each CDR3. Fields, in order: CDR3 protein, CDR3 DNA, J gene, clone size, V gene, D gene. A D gene is named only where the DNA matches it firmly. Some rows have no size entry. The others give once, few or many, or a class for an expanded clone.

CDR3: CASSLSSTGRTDTQYF
DNA: TGCGCCAGCAGCTTGTCCTCGACAGGCCGCACAGATACGCAGTATTTT
J: TRBJ2-3
size: once
V: TRBV5-1
D: .

CDR3: CAWGGQLNYGYTF
DNA: TGTGCCTGGGGGGGACAGCTTAACTATGGCTACACCTTC
J: TRBJ1-2
size: .
V: TRBV30
D: TRBD1

CDR3: CAINPSGSIEQYF
DNA: TGTGCCATCAACCCTAGCGGGAGTATCGAGCAGTACTTC
J: TRBJ2-7
size: once
V: TRBV10-3
D: TRBD2

CDR3: CASSVSRGGYEQYF
DNA: TGTGCCAGCAGCGTATCCAGGGGGGGGTACGAGCAGTACTTC
J: TRBJ2-7
size: once
V: TRBV9
D: .

CDR3: CASSLGGVVNEQFF
DNA: TGTGCCAGCAGCTTAGGTGGGGTTGTGAATGAGCAGTTCTTC
J: TRBJ2-1
size: .
V: TRBV7-2
D: .

CDR3: CASSRTSGFYEQYF
DNA: TGTGCCAGCAGTAGGACTAGCGGTTTCTACGAGCAGTACTTC
J: TRBJ2-7
size: .
V: TRBV6-5
D: TRBD2

CDR3: CASQKGAGENIQYF
DNA: TGTGCCAGCCAAAAGGGAGCGGGAGAAAACATTCAGTACTTC
J: TRBJ2-4
size: .
V: TRBV6-5
D: TRBD2

CDR3: CASSWGQGNANTDTQYF
DNA: TGCGCCAGCAGCTGGGGACAGGGGAACGCTAACACAGATACGCAGTATTTT
J: TRBJ2-3
size: few
V: TRBV5-1
D: TRBD1

CDR3: CASRPSVEGWGYGYTF
DNA: TGTGCCAGCAGGCCCTCGGTGGAGGGCTGGGGCTATGGCTACACCTTC
J: TRBJ1-2
size: .
V: TRBV7-8
D: .

CDR3: CASSPGGSGANVLTF
DNA: TGCGCCAGCAGCCCCGGAGGCTCTGGGGCCAACGTCCTGACTTTC
J: TRBJ2-6
size: .
V: TRBV10-1
D: .

CDR3: CASSSGQGAFETQYF
DNA: TGCGCCAGCAGCTCGGGACAGGGGGCGTTTGAGACCCAGTACTTC
J: TRBJ2-5
size: .
V: TRBV5-1
D: TRBD1

CDR3: CASSQDRARGEAFF
DNA: TGTGCCAGCAGCCAGGACAGGGCGCGGGGTGAAGCTTTCTTT
J: TRBJ1-1
size: .
V: TRBV5-4
D: TRBD1

CDR3: CASSRASSSYNSPLHF
DNA: TGTGCCAGCAGCAGGGCCAGTAGCTCCTATAATTCACCCCTCCACTTT
J: TRBJ1-6
size: .
V: TRBV7-9
D: .

CDR3: CAWSGLWGSINYGYTF
DNA: TGTGCCTGGAGTGGCCTCTGGGGCAGCATTAACTATGGCTACACCTTC
J: TRBJ1-2
size: .
V: TRBV30
D: .

CDR3: CASSLTGQTTSGNTIYF
DNA: TGTGCCAGCAGCTTGACGGGACAGACGACCTCTGGAAACACCATATATTTT
J: TRBJ1-3
size: .
V: TRBV7-8
D: TRBD1

CDR3: CSVTGGREGSYEQYF
DNA: TGCAGCGTTACCGGCGGGCGGGAGGGCTCCTACGAGCAGTACTTC
J: TRBJ2-7
size: .
V: TRBV29-1
D: TRBD2

CDR3: CASSLVPYEQYF
DNA: TGTGCCAGCAGTTTGGTTCCCTACGAGCAGTACTTC
J: TRBJ2-7
size: .
V: TRBV28
D: .

CDR3: CASSLDGGRALPSGEQYF
DNA: TGTGCCAGCAGCTTAGACGGCGGGAGGGCCCTCCCATCCGGCGAGCAGTACTTC
J: TRBJ2-7
size: .
V: TRBV7-2
D: TRBD2

CDR3: CASSSNTGNTGELFF
DNA: TGCGCCAGCAGCTCCAATACAGGGAACACCGGGGAGCTGTTTTTT
J: TRBJ2-2
size: .
V: TRBV5-1
D: .

CDR3: CASSPTTSFTPYNEQFF
DNA: TGTGCCAGCTCACCGACGACTAGCTTTACCCCCTACAATGAGCAGTTCTTC
J: TRBJ2-1
size: once
V: TRBV18
D: TRBD2

CDR3: CAISPGVQVKTQYF
DNA: TGTGCCATCTCCCCCGGGGTGCAAGTAAAGACCCAGTACTTC
J: TRBJ2-5
size: once
V: TRBV21-1
D: .

CDR3: CASSIRSGTRGGDTQYF
DNA: TGTGCCAGTAGTATTAGATCCGGGACCCGGGGAGGAGATACGCAGTATTTT
J: TRBJ2-3
size: .
V: TRBV19
D: .